Shown below are 10 T cell receptor beta chains from a single sample sequenced in a study of T cells after posttransplantation cyclophosphamide. The data were produced by immunoSEQ multiplex PCR, yet TCRdb's version contains in-frame clones alone and is incomplete. The profile covers about 26,000 clones, none occurring a single time. The sequencing sample was made of PBMCs. These receptors originate from a man aged 50 to 59 in good health, CMV-negative, and a related stem cell transplant donor.

In its sample, this clone was seen many times. The chain has TRBV30 and TRBJ2-7; D uncertain. The V gene's germline CDR1 is GTSNPN and CDR2 SVGIG (reference sequence). This CDR3 has 12 residues. The ends were cut back, 2 bases at V and 6 bases at J, with 11 bases in the middle. Written as DNA, the CDR3 is TGTGCCTGGAGTACGAGACTTGGCGAGCAGTACTTC. Residues: CAWSTRLGEQYF.

This clone was recorded many times. J is TRBJ2-1 and V is TRBV4-2; 7 nucleotides line up with TRBD2. The CDR3 length is 17 residues. Trimming cost V 0 bases and J 0 bases; bases outside gene matches: 5. Germline CDR1 LGHNA, CDR2 YNFKEQ. DNA of the CDR3: TGTGCCAGCAGCCAAGATCGGGGGGTGAGCTCCTACAATGAGCAGTTCTTC. It codes for CASSQDRGVSSYNEQFF.

This clone was counted at least ten times. The chain carries TRBV10-2 and TRBJ2-2; 7 nucleotides match TRBD1. There are 15 residues in the CDR3. The germline V gene encodes CDR1 WSHSY and CDR2 SAAADI. V lost 6 bases and J lost 0; bases outside the gene matches: 4. The CDR3 DNA is TGCGCCAGCAGGAGGGACAGCTCGAACACCGGGGAGCTGTTTTTT. It specifies CASRRDSSNTGELFF.

This clone was seen repeatedly, ten times or more. The CDR3 here is CASSFRTGRTDTQYF. In DNA, the CDR3 is TGTGCCAGCAGCTTCCGGACAGGGCGCACAGATACGCAGTATTTT. The chain couples TRBV7-9 to TRBJ2-3; 8 bases agree with TRBD1. The CDR3 contains 15 residues. Germline V gives CDR1 SEHNR, CDR2 FQNEAQ (reference sequence). V lost 3 bases, J lost 1 base, and 3 bases stayed unmatched.

Many counts were recorded for this clone. The chain joins TRBV6-1 to TRBJ1-1; D unclear. This CDR3 is built from 14 residues. Trimming pared 3 bases from V and 1 base from J, leaving 9 bases between. CDR1 MNHNS and CDR2 SASEGT come from the germline V gene. The CDR3 protein is CASSDRRGNTEAFF. CDR3 bases: TGTGCCAGCAGTGATCGACGGGGGAACACTGAAGCTTTCTTT.

At least ten counts were recorded for this clone. CDR3 loop: CASSLGTGEGTEAFF. The CDR3 region has the DNA TGTGCCAGCAGCTTAGGGACAGGGGAGGGGACTGAAGCTTTCTTT. The chain uses TRBV5-6 and TRBJ1-1, with 10 bases aligning to TRBD1. Trimming cost V 2 bases and J 5 bases; bases outside gene matches: 6. This CDR3 region has 15 residues. Germline lookup yields CDR1 SGHDT and CDR2 YYEEEE.

This clone appeared many times. The V gene is TRBV19, the J gene TRBJ2-5, with a tentative D call TRBD1 (6 bases). This CDR3 is built from 13 residues. Trimming removed 3 bases from V and 6 bases from J, with 11 bases in between. CDR1 LNHDA and CDR2 SQIVND come from the germline V gene (reference sequence). The CDR3, as DNA: TGTGCCAGTAGTATGGGACACCGCCAGACCCAGTACTTC. Its translation is CASSMGHRQTQYF.

Ten or more counts support this clone. This chain uses TRBV6-1 with TRBJ2-7, with TRBD2 as a possible D gene (6 bases). The CDR3 has 13 residues. Germline V CDR1 and CDR2: MNHNS, SASEGT. V was clipped by 5 bases and J by 3 bases, with 11 bases between them. The CDR3 nucleotides are TGTGCCAGCAGTTCCGGACTAATCTACGAGCAGTACTTC. This translates into CASSSGLIYEQYF.

Ten or more counts support this clone. One end of the junction varies from germline; a read error may be responsible. The chain recombines TRBV5-1 with TRBJ2-5; the D is unclear. The germline gives CDR1 SGHRS, CDR2 YFSETQ. The CDR3 consists of 15 residues. The CDR3 bases are TGCGCCAGCAGCTTGGATGGGTCAGTCCAAGAGACTCAGTACTTC. It yields the protein CASSLDGSVQETQYF.

This clone appeared many times. J is TRBJ2-7 and V is TRBV30; 12 bases are a match to TRBD2. The CDR3 has 15 amino acids. The ends lost 1 base at V and 4 bases at J; junction bases unmatched: 5. Per germline, CDR1 GTSNPN and CDR2 SVGIG (reference sequence). CDR3 region: CAWSGKTSGRYEQYF. DNA for the CDR3: TGTGCCTGGAGTGGTAAAACTAGCGGGAGGTACGAGCAGTACTTC.